This paragraph reports one T cell receptor beta chain. This sample was taken from a study of shared clonotypes between healthy human individuals. Germline V gene data show CDR1 as SGDLS and CDR2 as YYNGEE. The CDR3 extends over 14 amino acids. J was trimmed by 0 bases and V by 3 bases; bases with no gene match: 3. Generated by immunoSEQ multiplex PCR, the TCRdb table keeps only in-frame clones and is missing some. The sample has about 470,000 clones, 75% to 85% seen once; the top ten hold roughly an eighth. Sequencing used PBMCs. The clonotype originates from a woman in her forties in good health. Some clones in this sample may be carry-over from other donors' samples. The chain employs TRBV9 and TRBJ2-7, with TRBD2 matching 7 bases. In DNA form, the CDR3 reads TGTGCCAGCAGCGCTAGCGGTAACTCCTACGAGCAGTACTTC. Translating it yields CASSASGNSYEQYF.